This T cell receptor beta chain was identified during a study of cytotoxic CD8 clonotypes in ibrutinib-treated CLL. Sequencing used immunoSEQ multiplex PCR; TCRdb keeps in-frame clones, though not all of them. The data contain 52,000 or so clones, less than 85% of them singletons. The sample here was PBMCs, taken after 24 months of ibrutinib treatment. The sequence came from a human donor with chronic lymphocytic leukemia.

The CDR3 is CASSLVPAGGMNTGELFF. The CDR3 DNA reads TGTGCCAGCAGCTTAGTCCCAGCGGGGGGTATGAACACCGGGGAGCTGTTTTTT. This rearrangement joins TRBV7-2 to TRBJ2-2; 9 nucleotides agree with TRBD2. Looked up from germline, CDR1 is SGHTA and CDR2 is FQGNSA. Trimming at V came to 1 base and at J to 1 base, leaving 7 bases not matched to a gene. The CDR3 covers 18 residues.